The 20 T cell receptor beta chains listed next were all sequenced from one sample in a study of CD8 T cells in ankylosing spondylitis. Overall study results and limits: One TCR beta motif, made up of 7 or 8 highly homologous variants, appeared characteristic of ankylosing spondylitis blood.

TCRdb redid the calling of the 5' RACE reads with MiXCR, one entry per CDR3 protein. The data contain 700,000 to 850,000 distinct CDR3 sequences, about 12% of them singletons. The antigens these receptors bind are not known. Sequences were obtained from blood, either unsorted or a sorted T cell fraction (not recorded which). The source of these receptors is a male donor with ankylosing spondylitis.

This clonotype was observed many times. The chain couples TRBV5-1 to TRBJ2-7, with a weak D call TRBD1 (7 bases). The CDR3 sequence is 14 residues long. With 2 bases removed from V and 2 bases from J, the gap between germline ends came to 11 bases. The germline CDR1 and CDR2 sequences are SGHRS and YFSETQ. CDR3 in amino acids: CASSFPGGTYEQYF. As DNA, the CDR3 is TGCGCCAGCAGCTTCCCAGGGGGGACCTACGAGCAGTACTTC.

The V gene is TRBV20-1, the J gene TRBJ2-3; 8 nucleotides line up with TRBD2. The CDR3 is made up of 15 amino acids. Per germline, CDR1 DFQATT and CDR2 SNEGSKA (reference sequence). Trimming removed 3 bases from V and 0 bases from J; junction bases left unmatched: 5. The CDR3 protein is CSASTGRVSTDTQYF. The CDR3 region has the DNA TGCAGTGCTAGTACCGGGAGGGTTAGCACAGATACGCAGTATTTT.

As for this clonotype: A single base separates this from a much larger clone, so it may be a read error. V gene TRBV29-1 combines with J gene TRBJ2-3, with D possibly TRBD2 on 5 matching bases. This CDR3 has 13 amino acids. Germline CDR1 and CDR2: SQVTM and ANQGSEA. The CDR3 DNA follows: TGCTCCGGACGGGATGTTGTCACAGATACGCAGTATTTT. Translation gives CSGRDVVTDTQYF.

J is TRBJ1-1 and V is TRBV6-1; TRBD1 might be the D (5 bases). Germline CDR1 MNHNS, CDR2 SASEGT. This CDR3 comprises 15 residues. V lost 6 bases and J 2 bases, leaving 16 bases between the germline ends. The CDR3 DNA reads TGTGCCAGCAGGACGCCGGGACGCCCAAACACTGAAGCTTTCTTT. Its protein is CASRTPGRPNTEAFF.

The chain joins TRBV6-2 or TRBV6-3 to TRBJ2-1; D is perhaps TRBD2 (6 bases). V was trimmed by 6 bases and J by 9 bases, leaving 12 bases between them. The CDR3 has 12 amino acids. Germline-derived CDR1 and CDR2 are MNHEY and SVGEGT. The CDR3 spells CASRPGLTEQFF. In nucleotides, the CDR3 is TGTGCCAGCAGGCCCGGACTAACTGAGCAGTTCTTC.

The rearrangement uses TRBV13 and TRBJ1-1; D not certain. CDR1 and CDR2 (germline): PRHDT, FYEKMQ (reference sequence). This CDR3 has 15 residues. The germline V and J ends were trimmed by 2 bases and 1 base, with 11 bases remaining between them. The chain's CDR3 is CASSLLWTGNTEAFF. The CDR3 DNA is TGTGCCAGCAGCTTACTATGGACGGGGAACACTGAAGCTTTCTTT.

The rearrangement links TRBV20-1 to TRBJ2-3, with 9 bases aligning to TRBD2. Germline CDR1 is DFQATT and CDR2 is SNEGSKA (reference sequence). The CDR3 sequence is 13 residues long. The trim removed 5 bases at V and 8 bases at J, leaving 8 bases unmatched. CDR3 bases: TGCAGTGCTGTTTCTAGCGGGACGAGTACGCAGTATTTT. The encoded protein is CSAVSSGTSTQYF.

Ten or more counts support this clonotype. The chain employs TRBV20-1 and TRBJ1-1, with 7 bases aligning to TRBD1. The CDR3 contains 14 residues. Germline V gives CDR1 DFQATT, CDR2 SNEGSKA (reference sequence). Unmatched junction bases numbered 10, after V lost 5 bases and J lost 4 bases. CDR3 sequence reads: CSAQWDRWVTEAFF. As DNA, the CDR3 is TGCAGTGCTCAATGGGACAGATGGGTCACTGAAGCTTTCTTT.

The chain links TRBV6-5 to TRBJ1-1; no firm D call. Germline lookup yields CDR1 MNHEY and CDR2 SVGAGI. There are 15 residues in the CDR3. The V and J ends lost 1 base and 5 bases respectively, with 14 bases between them. This CDR3 reads CASSYYPSWRTEAFF. The CDR3, as DNA: TGTGCCAGCAGTTACTACCCTTCCTGGAGGACTGAAGCTTTCTTT.

The chain recombines TRBV2 with TRBJ1-1; D remains unclear. V lost 4 bases and J lost 9, with 9 bases in between. The CDR3 is 11 residues long. CDR1 and CDR2 (germline): SNHLY, FYNNEI. The CDR3: CASSVRAKAFF. The CDR3, as DNA: TGTGCCAGCAGTGTCCGCGCCAAAGCTTTCTTT.

This clonotype came up many times. The chain combines TRBV12-3 or TRBV12-4 with TRBJ1-5; 8 positions match TRBD1. The CDR3 runs 14 residues. Trimming cost V 5 bases and J 4 bases; bases outside gene matches: 4. The CDR3 is CASSLDRENQPQHF. The CDR3 DNA reads as TGTGCCAGCAGTCTGGACAGGGAGAATCAGCCCCAGCATTTT.

V and J are TRBV5-1 and TRBJ1-1; the D gene is possibly TRBD1 (6 bases). The V end was cut by 0 bases, the J end by 5 bases, with 17 bases between. The germline gives CDR1 SGHRS, CDR2 YFSETQ. CDR3 length: 16 amino acids. CDR3: CASSLALGLGGTEAFF. CDR3 nucleotides: TGCGCCAGCAGCTTGGCCCTGGGTCTAGGGGGGACTGAAGCTTTCTTT. Complete variable domain (other parts from reference TRBV5-1 and TRBJ1-1): KAGVTQTPRYLIKTRGQQVTLSCSPISGHRSVSWYQQTPGQGLQFLFEYFSETQRNKGNFPGRFSGRQFSNSRSEMNVSTLELGDSALYLCASSLALGLGGTEAFFGQGTRLTVV.

V and J are TRBV20-1 and TRBJ1-4; a possible D gene is TRBD1 (6 bases). From germline, CDR1 is DFQATT and CDR2 SNEGSKA (reference sequence). The CDR3 consists of 15 residues. Trimming took 0 bases from V and 7 from J, leaving 15 bases between them. The CDR3 DNA reads TGCAGTGCTAGAGACCCCCACATAGGGGGTGAAAAACTGTTTTTT. Translating it yields CSARDPHIGGEKLFF.

This clonotype was observed many times. This chain uses TRBV12-3 or TRBV12-4 with TRBJ2-7; no firm D call. V dropped 3 bases and J dropped 2 bases, with 11 bases sitting between them. This CDR3 has 14 residues. The CDR3 bases are TGTGCCAGCAGTTTGGACCTGGCCACCTACGAGCAGTACTTC. It translates to CASSLDLATYEQYF.

The rearrangement links TRBV10-3 to TRBJ2-1, with a tentative D call TRBD1 (5 bases). This CDR3 region has 16 residues. The ends were cut back, 7 bases at V and 0 bases at J, with 16 bases in the middle. CDR1 ENHRY and CDR2 SYGVKD come from the germline V gene. CDR3 region: CAIIPSRASSYNEQFF. In DNA form, the CDR3 reads TGTGCCATCATTCCCTCCAGGGCGAGCTCCTACAATGAGCAGTTCTTC.

The rearrangement links TRBV5-1 to TRBJ1-4, with D uncertain. CDR1 and CDR2 (germline): SGHRS, YFSETQ. Deletions cut 0 bases from V and 2 bases from J, with 8 bases between. CDR3 length: 15 amino acids. CDR3 coding DNA: TGCGCCAGCAGCTTGGGCGCCGGTACTAATGAAAAACTGTTTTTT. It specifies CASSLGAGTNEKLFF.

This clonotype was seen repeatedly, ten times or more. The chain links TRBV20-1 to TRBJ1-1; 8 positions agree with TRBD1. This CDR3 has 13 residues. V trimming: 0 bases; J trimming: 8 bases; junction bases outside the gene matches: 5. Germline CDR1 and CDR2: DFQATT and SNEGSKA (reference sequence). The CDR3 nucleotides are TGCAGTGCTAGAGATCGAGGGGACAGGGAAGCTTTCTTT. This sequence encodes CSARDRGDREAFF.

This clonotype was counted many times. The V gene is TRBV20-1, the J gene TRBJ1-1, with 7 nucleotides matching TRBD1. After removal of 6 bases from V and 1 base from J, the junction contained 5 bases not matched to a gene. This CDR3 region has 13 residues. Germline CDR1 is DFQATT and CDR2 is SNEGSKA (reference sequence). The CDR3, as DNA: TGCAGTGCCAGGGGGTCCGGGAACACTGAAGCTTTCTTT. Translation: CSARGSGNTEAFF.

This clonotype was detected ten times or more. The chain links TRBV11-3 to TRBJ1-3, with D unclear. Germline CDR1 reads SGHNT; CDR2 reads YENEEA. This CDR3 has 13 amino acids. The V end lost 4 bases, the J end lost 0 bases, and 4 bases lay between the germline ends. This CDR3 is CASSWGSGNTIYF. CDR3 in DNA: TGTGCCAGCAGCTGGGGCTCTGGAAACACCATATATTTT.

This clonotype was observed a few times. This chain connects TRBV24-1 to TRBJ2-5, with 9 bases fitting TRBD1. With V trimmed by 9 bases and J by 0 bases, 4 bases remained unmatched. CDR1 and CDR2 from the germline V gene are KGHDR and SFDVKD. CDR3 size: 14 residues. The CDR3 protein is CATATGGYQETQYF. DNA for the CDR3: TGTGCCACCGCGACAGGGGGTTACCAAGAGACCCAGTACTTC.